This T cell receptor (beta chain) was recorded in a study of patients and donors after allogeneic stem cell transplantation. TCRdb re-called the RT-PCR reads through MiXCR, storing one row per CDR3 protein. Among about a million distinct CDR3 sequences listed, over 15% were seen once. This clonotype was recorded a few times. Sequences were obtained from blood, either unsorted or a sorted T cell fraction (not recorded which). The TCR comes from a human donor who was either an allogeneic HSCT recipient or a stem cell or donor lymphocyte infusion donor (not recorded which). It is not recorded whose cells these are; they may come from a transplant donor.

The CDR3 loop is CASRRDRGPSGYTF. CDR3 in DNA: TGCGCCAGCAGACGGGACAGGGGGCCGTCTGGCTACACCTTC. V gene TRBV5-1 combines with J gene TRBJ1-2; the match to TRBD1 covers 12 bases. After removal of 5 bases from V and 7 bases from J, the junction contained 6 bases not matched to a gene. CDR3 size: 14 residues. From germline, CDR1 is SGHRS and CDR2 YFSETQ.